This T cell receptor (beta chain) was sequenced for a study of cytomegalovirus exposure and HLA in healthy donors. Study background: As released early, the data held about 85 million unique TCRs from HLA-typed donors. General observations from the study: Accurate HLA-A and HLA-B prediction from TCR beta sequences was reported for most subjects. Later analysis placed DRB1 highest and HLA-C lowest in TCR association rates, which differed by HLA locus. Indistinguishable V segments such as TRBV6-2 and TRBV6-3 were excluded.

Both 60 Vbeta primers and 13 Jbeta primers went into the PCR. Clones were read by immunoSEQ multiplex PCR, and TCRdb kept only the in-frame ones, dropping some. The sample holds about 190,000 clones, roughly 77% seen once. V was clipped by 1 base and J by 5 bases, with 12 bases between them. CDR1 is PRHDT, CDR2 FYEKMQ, per germline (reference sequence). This CDR3 is 14 amino acids long. Remarks on this clone: Its matching antigen is unknown.

The sample consisted of PBMCs. This receptor was taken from a woman in her fifties or sixties in good health and CMV-seronegative. V is TRBV13 and J is TRBJ2-7; TRBD2 might be the D (5 bases). As DNA, the CDR3 is TGTGCCAGCAGCTTAGTACGGAGGACCAACGAGCAGTACTTC. This encodes CASSLVRRTNEQYF.